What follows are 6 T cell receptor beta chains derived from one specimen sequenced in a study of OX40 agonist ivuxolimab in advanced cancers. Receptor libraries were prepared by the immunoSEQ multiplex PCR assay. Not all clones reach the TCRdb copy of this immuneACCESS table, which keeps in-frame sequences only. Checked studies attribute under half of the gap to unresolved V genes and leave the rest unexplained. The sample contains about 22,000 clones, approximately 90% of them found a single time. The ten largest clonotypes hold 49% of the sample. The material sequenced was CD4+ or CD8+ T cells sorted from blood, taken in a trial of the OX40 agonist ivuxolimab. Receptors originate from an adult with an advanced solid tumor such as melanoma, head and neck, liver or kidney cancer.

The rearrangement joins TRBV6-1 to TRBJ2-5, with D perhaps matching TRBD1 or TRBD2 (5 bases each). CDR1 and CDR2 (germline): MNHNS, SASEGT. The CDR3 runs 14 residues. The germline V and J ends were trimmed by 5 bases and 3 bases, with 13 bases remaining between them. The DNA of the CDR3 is TGTGCCAGCAGTCCACCCGGGACGAAAGAGACCCAGTACTTC. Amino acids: CASSPPGTKETQYF.

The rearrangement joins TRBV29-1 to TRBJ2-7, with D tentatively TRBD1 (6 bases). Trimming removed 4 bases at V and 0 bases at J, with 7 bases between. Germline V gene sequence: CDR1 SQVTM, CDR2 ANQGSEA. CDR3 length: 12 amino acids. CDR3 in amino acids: CSVGGPSYEQYF. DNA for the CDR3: TGCAGCGTTGGGGGGCCCTCCTACGAGCAGTACTTC.

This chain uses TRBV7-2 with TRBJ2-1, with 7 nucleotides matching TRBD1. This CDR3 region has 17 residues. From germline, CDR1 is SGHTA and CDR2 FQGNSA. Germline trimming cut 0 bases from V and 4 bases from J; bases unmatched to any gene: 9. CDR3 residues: CASSLALGQLQYNEQFF. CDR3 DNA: TGTGCCAGCAGCTTAGCTTTGGGACAGCTCCAATACAATGAGCAGTTCTTC.

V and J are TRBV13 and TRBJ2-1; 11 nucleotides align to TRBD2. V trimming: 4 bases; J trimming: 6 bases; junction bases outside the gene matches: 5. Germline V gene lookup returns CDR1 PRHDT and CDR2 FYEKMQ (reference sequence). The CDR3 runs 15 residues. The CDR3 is CASSSGTSGGNEQFF. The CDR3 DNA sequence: TGTGCCAGCAGCTCCGGGACTAGCGGAGGCAATGAGCAGTTCTTC.

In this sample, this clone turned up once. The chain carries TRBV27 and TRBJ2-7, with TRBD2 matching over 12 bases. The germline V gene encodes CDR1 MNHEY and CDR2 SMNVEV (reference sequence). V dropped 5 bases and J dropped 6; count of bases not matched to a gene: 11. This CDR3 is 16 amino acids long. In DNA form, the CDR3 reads TGTGCCAGCAGTCCAGTCTCTAGCGGGGGGGCGGGCGAGCAGTACTTC. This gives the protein CASSPVSSGGAGEQYF.

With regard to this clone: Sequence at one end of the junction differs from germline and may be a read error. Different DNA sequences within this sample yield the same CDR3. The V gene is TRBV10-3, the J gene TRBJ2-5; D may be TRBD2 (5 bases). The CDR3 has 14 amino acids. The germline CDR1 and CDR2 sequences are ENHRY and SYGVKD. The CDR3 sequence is CAISVKSQEETQYF. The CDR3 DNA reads TGTGCCATCAGTGTAAAGTCCCAGGAGGAGACTCAGTACTTC.